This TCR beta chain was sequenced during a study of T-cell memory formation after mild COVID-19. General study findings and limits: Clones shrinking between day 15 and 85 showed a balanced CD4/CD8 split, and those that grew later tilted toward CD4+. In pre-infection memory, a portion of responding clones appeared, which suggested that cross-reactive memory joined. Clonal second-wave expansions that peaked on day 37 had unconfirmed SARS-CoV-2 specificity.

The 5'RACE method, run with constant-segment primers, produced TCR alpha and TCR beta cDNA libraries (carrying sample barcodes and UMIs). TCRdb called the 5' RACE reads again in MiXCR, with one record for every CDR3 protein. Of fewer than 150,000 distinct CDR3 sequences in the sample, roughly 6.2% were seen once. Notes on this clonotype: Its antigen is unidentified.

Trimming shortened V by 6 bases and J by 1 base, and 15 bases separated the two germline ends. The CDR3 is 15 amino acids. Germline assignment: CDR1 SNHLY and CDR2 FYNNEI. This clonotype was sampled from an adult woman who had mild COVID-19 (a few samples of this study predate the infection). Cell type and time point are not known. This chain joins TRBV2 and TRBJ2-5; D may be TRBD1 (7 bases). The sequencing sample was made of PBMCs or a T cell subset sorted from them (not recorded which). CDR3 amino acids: CASSAGQTVQETQYF. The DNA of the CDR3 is TGTGCCAGCAGCGCGGGACAGACTGTCCAAGAGACCCAGTACTTC.